This T cell receptor (beta chain) was identified in a study of blood T cells in healthy people across ages. The authors ran a second PCR of roughly 6 to 12 cycles using a sample-barcoded 5' primer and a J-beta primer mix. TCRdb reprocessed the 5' RACE reads via MiXCR and lists one record per CDR3 protein. The table lists 1.8 million or so distinct CDR3 sequences, more than 35% of them singletons. V gave up 5 bases and J gave up 5 bases, with 12 bases separating them. This CDR3 is 13 amino acids long. Germline CDR1 reads KGHSH; CDR2 reads LQKENI. The TCR was taken from a human donor in good health. The specimen sequenced was blood. The chain links TRBV18 to TRBJ2-5; TRBD2 might be the D (5 bases). CDR3 loop: CASSDPGGETQYF. CDR3 DNA: TGTGCCAGCTCAGACCCAGGCGGGGAGACCCAGTACTTC.